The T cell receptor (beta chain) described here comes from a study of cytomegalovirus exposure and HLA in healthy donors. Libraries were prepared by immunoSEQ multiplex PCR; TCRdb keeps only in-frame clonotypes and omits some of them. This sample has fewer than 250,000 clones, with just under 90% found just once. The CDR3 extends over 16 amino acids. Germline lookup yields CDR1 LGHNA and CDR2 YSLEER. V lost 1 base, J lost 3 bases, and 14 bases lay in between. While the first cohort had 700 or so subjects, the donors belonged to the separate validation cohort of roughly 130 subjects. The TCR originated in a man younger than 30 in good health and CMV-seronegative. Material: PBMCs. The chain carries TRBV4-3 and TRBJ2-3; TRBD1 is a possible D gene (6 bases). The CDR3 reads CASSQAGHSTTDTQYF. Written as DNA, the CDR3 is TGCGCCAGCAGCCAAGCGGGACATTCCACTACAGATACGCAGTATTTT.